Listed below are T cell receptor beta chains from one sample, sequenced in a study of T cells in Graves' hyperthyroidism and ophthalmopathy. In TCRdb, the multiplex PCR reads were re-called with MiXCR into one record per CDR3 protein. Seen here are around 440,000 distinct CDR3 sequences, about 15% observed once, and the top ten hold roughly 7.7%. The sample was blood. Every receptor here comes from a woman younger than 30 with Graves' hyperthyroidism. CDR3s include the opening cysteine and the closing phenylalanine or tryptophan. Fields, in order: clone size, J gene, V gene, D gene, CDR3 protein, CDR3 DNA. The D gene is left open where the match is weak. Size is stated for part of the rows, as once, few or many counts, or as a class when the clone is expanded.

clone_size: -; j_call: TRBJ2-7; v_call: TRBV6-1; d_call: -; cdr3_aa: CASAGRLSSYEQYF; cdr3_nt: TGTGCCAGCGCAGGGCGCTTGAGCTCCTACGAGCAGTACTTC
clone_size: many; j_call: TRBJ2-7; v_call: TRBV25-1; d_call: -; cdr3_aa: CASSNYYGHYEQYF; cdr3_nt: TGTGCCAGCAGTAACTACTATGGGCACTACGAGCAGTACTTC
clone_size: many; j_call: TRBJ2-1; v_call: TRBV5-1; d_call: -; cdr3_aa: CASSLGLQHYNEQFF; cdr3_nt: TGCGCCAGCAGCTTAGGACTGCAACATTACAATGAGCAGTTCTTC
clone_size: -; j_call: TRBJ2-2; v_call: TRBV10-2; d_call: -; cdr3_aa: CASSGWGYAGELFF; cdr3_nt: TGCGCCAGCAGTGGGTGGGGGTACGCCGGGGAGCTGTTTTTT
clone_size: few; j_call: TRBJ2-6; v_call: TRBV4-1; d_call: -; cdr3_aa: CASSQATGTLGANVLTF; cdr3_nt: TGCGCCAGCAGCCAAGCGACCGGGACACTGGGGGCCAACGTCCTGACTTTC
clone_size: many; j_call: TRBJ1-1; v_call: TRBV2; d_call: -; cdr3_aa: CASSDRGNTEAFF; cdr3_nt: TGTGCCAGCAGTGACAGGGGGAACACTGAAGCTTTCTTT
clone_size: many; j_call: TRBJ1-4; v_call: TRBV12-3/TRBV12-4; d_call: -; cdr3_aa: CASSLADNNEKLFF; cdr3_nt: TGTGCCAGCAGTTTAGCGGACAATAATGAAAAACTGTTTTTT
clone_size: -; j_call: TRBJ2-1; v_call: TRBV12-3/TRBV12-4; d_call: -; cdr3_aa: CASSLYGSPLSYNEQFF; cdr3_nt: TGTGCCAGCAGTTTATACGGTAGCCCTCTCTCCTACAATGAGCAGTTCTTC
clone_size: once; j_call: TRBJ2-3; v_call: TRBV28; d_call: TRBD2; cdr3_aa: CASSLPPGLYTDTQYF; cdr3_nt: TGTGCCAGCAGTTTGCCACCGGGACTATACACAGATACGCAGTATTTT
clone_size: many; j_call: TRBJ1-5; v_call: TRBV12-3/TRBV12-4; d_call: TRBD1; cdr3_aa: CASRTGGQPQHF; cdr3_nt: TGTGCCAGCAGGACAGGGGGTCAGCCCCAGCATTTT
clone_size: many; j_call: TRBJ2-1; v_call: TRBV20-1; d_call: TRBD2; cdr3_aa: CSAKVAGGPSRNEQFF; cdr3_nt: TGCAGTGCAAAAGTAGCGGGAGGGCCAAGCAGGAATGAGCAGTTCTTC
clone_size: many; j_call: TRBJ2-2; v_call: TRBV10-2; d_call: -; cdr3_aa: CASKEDTPNTGELFF; cdr3_nt: TGCGCCAGCAAGGAGGACACTCCGAACACCGGGGAGCTGTTTTTT
clone_size: many; j_call: TRBJ1-5; v_call: TRBV6-1; d_call: -; cdr3_aa: CASSDRENQPQHF; cdr3_nt: TGTGCCAGCAGTGATAGGGAGAATCAGCCCCAGCATTTT
clone_size: once; j_call: TRBJ1-1; v_call: TRBV6-2/TRBV6-3; d_call: -; cdr3_aa: CASSYSTAMNTEAFF; cdr3_nt: TGTGCCAGCAGTTACTCGACAGCCATGAACACTGAAGCTTTCTTT
clone_size: many; j_call: TRBJ2-3; v_call: TRBV5-1; d_call: TRBD1; cdr3_aa: CASSLGQGARLGDTQYF; cdr3_nt: TGCGCCAGCAGCTTGGGACAGGGGGCAAGATTGGGGGATACGCAGTATTTT
clone_size: once; j_call: TRBJ2-7; v_call: TRBV6-2/TRBV6-3; d_call: -; cdr3_aa: CASRKSTREMYYEQYF; cdr3_nt: TGTGCCAGCAGGAAAAGCACACGGGAGATGTACTACGAGCAGTACTTC
clone_size: once; j_call: TRBJ2-7; v_call: TRBV2; d_call: TRBD2; cdr3_aa: CASSRTSGSSYEQYF; cdr3_nt: TGTGCCAGCAGCCGGACAAGCGGGAGCTCCTACGAGCAGTACTTC
clone_size: many; j_call: TRBJ2-5; v_call: TRBV29-1; d_call: -; cdr3_aa: CSVVSQGETQYF; cdr3_nt: TGCAGCGTTGTGTCGCAGGGAGAGACCCAGTACTTC
clone_size: -; j_call: TRBJ2-7; v_call: TRBV7-8; d_call: -; cdr3_aa: CASSFQGTTYEQYF; cdr3_nt: TGTGCCAGCAGCTTCCAGGGGACTACCTACGAGCAGTACTTC
clone_size: many; j_call: TRBJ2-1; v_call: TRBV3-1; d_call: TRBD2; cdr3_aa: CASRLAGDRNEQFF; cdr3_nt: TGTGCCAGCAGACTAGCGGGAGATAGAAATGAGCAGTTCTTC
clone_size: few; j_call: TRBJ2-1; v_call: TRBV20-1; d_call: TRBD2; cdr3_aa: CSALAGGLSSYNEQFF; cdr3_nt: TGCAGTGCGCTAGCGGGAGGCCTGAGCTCCTACAATGAGCAGTTCTTC
clone_size: many; j_call: TRBJ1-5; v_call: TRBV19; d_call: TRBD1; cdr3_aa: CASSIWSGTGGNQPQHF; cdr3_nt: TGTGCCAGTAGTATATGGTCCGGGACAGGGGGCAATCAGCCCCAGCATTTT
clone_size: many; j_call: TRBJ2-3; v_call: TRBV11-2; d_call: TRBD2; cdr3_aa: CASSLEGGGSTDTQYF; cdr3_nt: TGTGCCAGCAGCTTAGAGGGCGGGGGGAGCACAGATACGCAGTATTTT
clone_size: few; j_call: TRBJ2-2; v_call: TRBV4-1; d_call: -; cdr3_aa: CASSQRSDGELFF; cdr3_nt: TGCGCCAGCAGCCAGAGGAGCGACGGGGAGCTGTTTTTT
clone_size: many; j_call: TRBJ2-3; v_call: TRBV5-6; d_call: TRBD2; cdr3_aa: CASSSLAGPDTQYF; cdr3_nt: TGTGCCAGCAGCTCCTTAGCGGGCCCAGATACGCAGTATTTT
clone_size: many; j_call: TRBJ1-3; v_call: TRBV28; d_call: TRBD1; cdr3_aa: CASSIDRAPSGNTIYF; cdr3_nt: TGTGCCAGCAGCATAGACAGGGCTCCCTCTGGAAACACCATATATTTT
clone_size: many; j_call: TRBJ2-7; v_call: TRBV6-6; d_call: TRBD2; cdr3_aa: CASSYWRGGTYEQYF; cdr3_nt: TGTGCCAGCAGTTACTGGCGGGGGGGGACCTACGAGCAGTACTTC
clone_size: many; j_call: TRBJ1-1; v_call: TRBV30; d_call: -; cdr3_aa: CAWSGPGVNTETFF; cdr3_nt: TGTGCCTGGAGTGGGCCAGGAGTGAACACTGAAACTTTCTTT
clone_size: many; j_call: TRBJ2-7; v_call: TRBV5-1; d_call: TRBD2; cdr3_aa: CASSLTSGLADVSYEQYF; cdr3_nt: TGCGCCAGCAGCTTGACTAGCGGTCTGGCTGATGTTTCCTACGAGCAGTACTTC
clone_size: -; j_call: TRBJ1-4; v_call: TRBV4-1; d_call: -; cdr3_aa: CASSLGRYEKLFF; cdr3_nt: TGCGCCAGCTCCTTGGGCAGATATGAAAAACTGTTTTTT
clone_size: -; j_call: TRBJ2-1; v_call: TRBV10-3; d_call: TRBD1; cdr3_aa: CAISDFGTGDYNEQFF; cdr3_nt: TGTGCCATCAGTGATTTCGGGACAGGCGATTACAATGAGCAGTTCTTC
clone_size: many; j_call: TRBJ2-1; v_call: TRBV11-2; d_call: -; cdr3_aa: CASSLVVSSYNEQFF; cdr3_nt: TGTGCCAGCAGCTTAGTGGTAAGCTCCTACAATGAGCAGTTCTTC
clone_size: few; j_call: TRBJ2-5; v_call: TRBV24-1; d_call: -; cdr3_aa: CATRRGVDQETQYF; cdr3_nt: TGTGCCACCCGCCGAGGCGTCGATCAAGAGACCCAGTACTTC
clone_size: many; j_call: TRBJ1-1; v_call: TRBV6-2/TRBV6-3; d_call: -; cdr3_aa: CASTLPGQNTEAFF; cdr3_nt: TGTGCCAGCACTTTACCGGGCCAAAACACTGAAGCTTTCTTT
clone_size: -; j_call: TRBJ1-5; v_call: TRBV6-1; d_call: -; cdr3_aa: CASSEAWGGGSNQPQHF; cdr3_nt: TGTGCCAGCAGTGAAGCGTGGGGGGGCGGAAGCAATCAGCCCCAGCATTTT
clone_size: -; j_call: TRBJ2-7; v_call: TRBV6-5; d_call: TRBD2; cdr3_aa: CASSFGGGKSYEQYF; cdr3_nt: TGTGCCAGCAGTTTTGGCGGGGGGAAAAGCTACGAGCAGTACTTC
clone_size: -; j_call: TRBJ2-7; v_call: TRBV2; d_call: TRBD1; cdr3_aa: CASSGVRGQEQYF; cdr3_nt: TGTGCCAGCAGTGGGGTCAGGGGGCAGGAGCAGTACTTC
clone_size: many; j_call: TRBJ2-7; v_call: TRBV19; d_call: -; cdr3_aa: CASSRRSGEVEQYF; cdr3_nt: TGTGCCAGTAGTAGACGCTCAGGGGAGGTCGAGCAGTACTTC
clone_size: few; j_call: TRBJ1-5; v_call: TRBV10-3; d_call: TRBD1; cdr3_aa: CASSITGEDQPQHF; cdr3_nt: TGTGCCAGCAGTATCACAGGGGAGGATCAGCCCCAGCATTTT
clone_size: many; j_call: TRBJ2-3; v_call: TRBV2; d_call: TRBD2; cdr3_aa: CASSSGASGGTDTQYF; cdr3_nt: TGTGCCAGCTCGTCGGGGGCGAGCGGGGGTACAGATACGCAGTATTTT
clone_size: many; j_call: TRBJ1-2; v_call: TRBV4-1; d_call: -; cdr3_aa: CASSQGDRDYGYTF; cdr3_nt: TGCGCCAGCAGCCAGGGAGACAGAGACTATGGCTACACCTTC
clone_size: many; j_call: TRBJ1-1; v_call: TRBV5-5; d_call: TRBD1; cdr3_aa: CASSRDRATEAFF; cdr3_nt: TGTGCCAGCAGCCGGGACAGGGCCACTGAAGCTTTCTTT
clone_size: -; j_call: TRBJ1-1; v_call: TRBV20-1; d_call: -; cdr3_aa: CSAPTGNTEAFF; cdr3_nt: TGCAGTGCCCCGACAGGGAACACTGAAGCTTTCTTT
clone_size: many; j_call: TRBJ1-1; v_call: TRBV3-1; d_call: -; cdr3_aa: CASSEVGDTEAFF; cdr3_nt: TGTGCCAGCAGCGAAGTCGGGGACACTGAAGCTTTCTTT
clone_size: many; j_call: TRBJ2-1; v_call: TRBV12-3/TRBV12-4; d_call: TRBD2; cdr3_aa: CASSRSIAGSGNEQFF; cdr3_nt: TGTGCCAGCAGCAGATCGATAGCGGGGAGTGGCAATGAGCAGTTCTTC
clone_size: -; j_call: TRBJ1-5; v_call: TRBV5-6; d_call: TRBD1; cdr3_aa: CASSLEGAGNRPQHF; cdr3_nt: TGTGCCAGCAGCTTGGAGGGGGCAGGCAATCGGCCCCAGCATTTT